This TCR beta chain was sequenced during a study of breast tumors, draining lymph nodes, adjacent tissues. The study's findings and limits: Data fit most tumor T cells coming from lymph node, expanding in tumor. Data only fit, rather than demonstrated, lymph node origin of most tumor T cells.

This clonotype showed up just a few times. Its specificity is not known. Breast cancer patients provided tissue from their axillary draining lymph nodes. Germline lookup yields CDR1 SGHDT and CDR2 YYEEEE. V shed 7 bases, J shed 2 bases, and the junction held 5 bases outside the gene matches. This CDR3 region has 13 residues. MiXCR was run by TCRdb on the multiplex PCR reads, yielding one entry per CDR3 protein. The table records approximately 100,000 distinct CDR3 sequences, around 30% of them present only once. The sample taken for sequencing was axillary lymph node tissue. This chain connects TRBV5-6 to TRBJ1-1; 7 positions agree with TRBD1. This receptor was taken from a female donor with breast cancer. Some clones in this sample may be carry-over from other donors' samples. CDR3 amino acids: CASRGQYNTEAFF. The CDR3 coding sequence is TGTGCCAGCCGGGGACAGTATAACACTGAAGCTTTCTTT. Together with reference TRBV5-6 and TRBJ1-1, the CDR3 gives the full variable domain: DAGVTQSPTHLIKTRGQQVTLRCSPKSGHDTVSWYQQALGQGPQFIFQYYEEEERQRGNFPDRFSGHQFPNYSSELNVNALLLGDSALYLCASRGQYNTEAFFGQGTRLTVV.